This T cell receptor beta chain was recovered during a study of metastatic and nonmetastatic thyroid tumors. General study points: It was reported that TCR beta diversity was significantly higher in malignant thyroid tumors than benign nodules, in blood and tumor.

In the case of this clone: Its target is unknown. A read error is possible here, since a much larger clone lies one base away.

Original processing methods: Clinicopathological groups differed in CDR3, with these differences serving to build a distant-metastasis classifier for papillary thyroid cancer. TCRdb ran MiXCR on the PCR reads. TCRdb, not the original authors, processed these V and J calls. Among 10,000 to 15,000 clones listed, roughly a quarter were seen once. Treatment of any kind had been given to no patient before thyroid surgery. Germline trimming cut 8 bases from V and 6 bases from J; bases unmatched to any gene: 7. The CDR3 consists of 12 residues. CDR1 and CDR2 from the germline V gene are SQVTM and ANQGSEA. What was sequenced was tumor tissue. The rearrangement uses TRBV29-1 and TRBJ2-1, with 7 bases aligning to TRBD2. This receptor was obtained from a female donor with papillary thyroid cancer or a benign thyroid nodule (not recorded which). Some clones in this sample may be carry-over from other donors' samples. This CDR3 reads CSTGGGSNEQFF. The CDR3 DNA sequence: TGCAGCACGGGAGGTGGCAGCAATGAGCAGTTCTTC.